This T cell receptor (beta chain) was sequenced during a study of blood T cells in healthy people across ages. The study, taken as a whole, reports: PBMCs went unsorted, and a conclusive naive versus antigen-experienced comparison was therefore prevented. Among long-lived donors, naive CD4+ cells were more numerous and diversity higher than in aged donors. A roughly linear age-dependent decrease characterized TCR beta diversity per million T cells.

As concerns this clonotype: The antigen is not known.

Then a second PCR, running about 6 to 12 cycles, was carried out with a sample-barcoded 5' primer and a J-beta primer mix. Each cDNA was tagged by a template-switch adaptor containing 12 random nucleotides. TCRdb reanalysed the 5' RACE reads using MiXCR and keeps one entry per CDR3 protein. The table shows some 1.1 million distinct CDR3 sequences, with 35% to 45% occurring only once. This TCR derives from a young man in good health. Sequenced material: blood.

The CDR3 here is CSASKWGLSFQPQHF. The CDR3 DNA is TGCAGTGCTAGTAAATGGGGGCTGAGTTTTCAGCCCCAGCATTTT. The rearrangement uses TRBV20-1 and TRBJ1-5, with D possibly being TRBD1 (6 bases). This CDR3 has 15 amino acids. CDR1 is DFQATT and CDR2 is SNEGSKA in the germline V gene (reference sequence). V lost 3 bases, J lost 6 bases, and 18 bases lay in between.